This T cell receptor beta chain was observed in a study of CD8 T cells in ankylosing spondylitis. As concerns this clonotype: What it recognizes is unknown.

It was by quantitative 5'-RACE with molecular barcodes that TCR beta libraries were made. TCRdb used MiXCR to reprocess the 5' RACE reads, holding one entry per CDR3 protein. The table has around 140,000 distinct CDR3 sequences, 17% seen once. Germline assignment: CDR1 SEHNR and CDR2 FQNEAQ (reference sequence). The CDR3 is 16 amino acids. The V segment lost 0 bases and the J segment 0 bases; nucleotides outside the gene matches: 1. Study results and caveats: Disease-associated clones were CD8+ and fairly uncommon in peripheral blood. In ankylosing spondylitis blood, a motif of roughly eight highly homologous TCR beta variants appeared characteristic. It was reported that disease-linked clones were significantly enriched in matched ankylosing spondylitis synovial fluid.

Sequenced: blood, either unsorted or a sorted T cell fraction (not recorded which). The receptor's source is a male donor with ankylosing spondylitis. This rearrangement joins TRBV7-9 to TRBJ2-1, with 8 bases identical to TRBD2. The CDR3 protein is CASSLASGSSYNEQFF. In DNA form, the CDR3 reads TGTGCCAGCAGCTTAGCAAGCGGGAGCTCCTACAATGAGCAGTTCTTC.